The sequence of this TCR beta chain was determined in a study of PD-1 blockade in classical Hodgkin lymphoma. Study background: A 3 mg/kg intravenous dose of nivolumab was received by patients every 2 weeks.

General observations from the study: Among the patients, those starting nivolumab under 1 year after ASCT were excluded.

The method was immunoSEQ multiplex PCR; TCRdb's version includes in-frame clones alone and lacks a portion of them. Among roughly 40,000 clones listed, about nine tenths were seen once. Each patient experienced a relapse that followed autologous stem cell transplantation, and brentuximab vedotin exposure varied. With regard to this clone: No antigen is known for it.

The CDR3 extends over 14 amino acids. V was pared by 0 bases and J by 13 bases, with 6 bases of the junction left unmatched. CDR1 and CDR2 (germline): MNHEY, SVGAGI. The sequence was obtained from a human donor with classical Hodgkin lymphoma. The chain uses TRBV6-5 and TRBJ2-6; 7 bases are shared with TRBD1. This sample comprised peripheral blood mononuclear cells (PBMCs), obtained at baseline. The CDR3 DNA reads as TGTGCCAGCAGTTACTCGCCCGACAGGGTAGTCCTGACTTTC. It translates to CASSYSPDRVVLTF.